This is a list of T cell receptor beta chains from one sample in a study of T-cell memory formation after mild COVID-19. TCRdb redid the calling of the 5' RACE reads with MiXCR, one entry per CDR3 protein. The table includes hundreds of thousands of distinct CDR3 sequences, approximately 8% detected once. Material: PBMCs or a T cell subset sorted from them (not recorded which). The source is a man aged 18 to 35 who had mild COVID-19 (a few samples of this study predate the infection). Cell type and time point are not known. Each CDR3 is given with its conserved first and last residue. Each record gives: J gene, clone size, D gene, V gene, CDR3 DNA, CDR3 protein. The D gene is left open where the match is weak. Only part of the rows carry a size: once, few, many, or a class if the clone is expanded.

j_call: TRBJ2-5
clone_size: NA
d_call: NA
v_call: TRBV28
cdr3_nt: TGTGCCAGCAGTCGGTGGCGGGGACAAGAGACCCAGTACTTC
cdr3_aa: CASSRWRGQETQYF

j_call: TRBJ2-3
clone_size: NA
d_call: TRBD2
v_call: TRBV6-5
cdr3_nt: TGTGCCAGCAGCTCAGTGGGACTAAGCACAGATACGCAGTATTTT
cdr3_aa: CASSSVGLSTDTQYF

j_call: TRBJ2-5
clone_size: NA
d_call: TRBD1
v_call: TRBV5-1
cdr3_nt: TGCGCCAGCGGTGGACAGGGTGTCGCGGAGACCCAGTACTTC
cdr3_aa: CASGGQGVAETQYF

j_call: TRBJ1-6
clone_size: few
d_call: NA
v_call: TRBV20-1
cdr3_nt: TGCAGTGCTAGATCCCCCCCGGCAGGGTACATTTCACCCCTCCACTTT
cdr3_aa: CSARSPPAGYISPLHF

j_call: TRBJ1-5
clone_size: few
d_call: NA
v_call: TRBV6-5
cdr3_nt: TGTGCCAGCAGTGCTCTAACCCTTGGCAATCAGCCCCAGCATTTT
cdr3_aa: CASSALTLGNQPQHF

j_call: TRBJ1-2
clone_size: few
d_call: NA
v_call: TRBV24-1
cdr3_nt: TGTGCCACCAGTGGGATAGGTGTCGACTATGGCTACACCTTC
cdr3_aa: CATSGIGVDYGYTF

j_call: TRBJ2-1
clone_size: few
d_call: NA
v_call: TRBV5-6
cdr3_nt: TGTGCCAGCAGCCTAAGACCCGGAAACAGCTCCTACAATGAGCAGTTCTTC
cdr3_aa: CASSLRPGNSSYNEQFF

j_call: TRBJ1-2
clone_size: few
d_call: TRBD1
v_call: TRBV29-1
cdr3_nt: TGCAGCGTTGATGGAGGGACAGGCATTAACTATGGCTACACCTTC
cdr3_aa: CSVDGGTGINYGYTF

j_call: TRBJ2-3
clone_size: few
d_call: TRBD1
v_call: TRBV29-1
cdr3_nt: TGCAGCGTTGAAGGACAGGGGAAAAATACGCAGTATTTT
cdr3_aa: CSVEGQGKNTQYF

j_call: TRBJ1-6
clone_size: NA
d_call: NA
v_call: TRBV7-9
cdr3_nt: TGTGCCAGCCATAGGGGGGACTACAATTCACCCCTCCACTTT
cdr3_aa: CASHRGDYNSPLHF

j_call: TRBJ1-5
clone_size: many
d_call: NA
v_call: TRBV7-2
cdr3_nt: TGTGCCAGCAGCTTCGCGACAGAAAATCAGCCCCAGCATTTT
cdr3_aa: CASSFATENQPQHF